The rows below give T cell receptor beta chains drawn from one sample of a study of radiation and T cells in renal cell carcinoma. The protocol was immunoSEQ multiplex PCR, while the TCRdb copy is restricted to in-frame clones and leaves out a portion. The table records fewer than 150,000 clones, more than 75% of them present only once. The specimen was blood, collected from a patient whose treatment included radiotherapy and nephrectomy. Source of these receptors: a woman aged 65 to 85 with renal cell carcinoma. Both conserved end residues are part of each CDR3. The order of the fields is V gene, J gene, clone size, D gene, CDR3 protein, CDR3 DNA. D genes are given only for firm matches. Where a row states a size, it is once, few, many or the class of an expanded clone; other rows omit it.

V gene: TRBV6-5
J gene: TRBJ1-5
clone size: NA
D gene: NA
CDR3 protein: CASSYAGARSNQPQHF
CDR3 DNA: TGTGCCAGCAGTTACGCGGGGGCGCGAAGCAATCAGCCCCAGCATTTT

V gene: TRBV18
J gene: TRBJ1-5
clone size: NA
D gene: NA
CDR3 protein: CASSSSQSFQPQHF
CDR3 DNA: TGTGCCAGCTCATCATCTCAGTCGTTTCAGCCCCAGCATTTT

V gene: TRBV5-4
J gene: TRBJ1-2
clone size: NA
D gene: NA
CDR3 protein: CASTPGGLNYGYTF
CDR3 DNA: TGTGCCAGCACCCCGGGCGGCCTTAACTATGGCTACACCTTC

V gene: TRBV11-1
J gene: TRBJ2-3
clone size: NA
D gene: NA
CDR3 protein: CASSPRRGPDTQYF
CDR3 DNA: TGTGCCAGCAGCCCTCGCCGGGGGCCAGATACGCAGTATTTT

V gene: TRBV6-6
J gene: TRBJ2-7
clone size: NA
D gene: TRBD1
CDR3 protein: CASSPSGTGASEQYF
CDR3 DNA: TGTGCCAGCAGTCCTTCGGGGACAGGGGCCTCCGAGCAGTACTTC

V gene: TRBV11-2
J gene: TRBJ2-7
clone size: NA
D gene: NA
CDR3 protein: CASSLDIGGYEQYF
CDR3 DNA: TGTGCCAGCAGCTTAGATATCGGTGGATACGAGCAGTACTTC

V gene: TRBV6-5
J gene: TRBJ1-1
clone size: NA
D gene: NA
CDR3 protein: CASSYRGGTEAFF
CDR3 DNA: TGTGCCAGCAGTTACCGAGGGGGCACTGAAGCTTTCTTT

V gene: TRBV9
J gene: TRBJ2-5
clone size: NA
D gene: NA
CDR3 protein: CASSVVPGGETQYF
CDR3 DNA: TGTGCCAGCAGCGTAGTTCCGGGTGGAGAGACCCAGTACTTC

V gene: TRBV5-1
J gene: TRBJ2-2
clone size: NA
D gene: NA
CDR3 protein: CASSSRENTGELFF
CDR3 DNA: TGCGCCAGCAGCTCCCGGGAGAACACCGGGGAGCTGTTTTTT

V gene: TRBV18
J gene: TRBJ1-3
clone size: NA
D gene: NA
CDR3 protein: CASSPGQNSGNTIYF
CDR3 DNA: TGTGCCAGCTCACCAGGCCAGAACTCTGGAAACACCATATATTTT

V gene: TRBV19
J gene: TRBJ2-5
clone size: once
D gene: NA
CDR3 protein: CASSPRDQPQETQYF
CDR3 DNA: TGTGCCAGTAGTCCCAGGGACCAACCCCAAGAGACCCAGTACTTC

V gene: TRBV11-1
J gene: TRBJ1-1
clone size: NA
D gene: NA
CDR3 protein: CASSLWGGTEAFF
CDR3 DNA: TGTGCCAGCAGCTTGTGGGGGGGCACTGAAGCTTTCTTT

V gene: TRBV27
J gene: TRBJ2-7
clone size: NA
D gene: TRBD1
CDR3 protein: CARPSGQGDYEQYF
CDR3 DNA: TGTGCCAGACCCTCGGGACAGGGGGACTACGAGCAGTACTTC

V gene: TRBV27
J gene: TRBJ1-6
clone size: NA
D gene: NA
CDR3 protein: CASTQRQGGNSPLHF
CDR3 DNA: TGTGCCAGCACCCAGCGGCAGGGAGGCAATTCACCCCTCCACTTT